What follows is one T cell receptor (beta chain) and its context. Its antigen is unidentified. Investigators merged groups given second doses at roughly 4 or roughly 12 weeks. V was cut by 6 bases and J by 6 bases, with 19 bases left in between. Germline V gene data show CDR1 as SNHLY and CDR2 as FYNNEI. This CDR3 has 15 residues. This sample is part of a study of T cell responses to AZD1222 COVID-19 vaccine. Study results and caveats: Nearly half of spike-specific TCRs reportedly target variant regions that are unmutated in the B.1.351 and B.1.1.7 variants. The study found Spike-specific TCR breadth and depth rose after two AZD1222 doses.

Profiled with immunoSEQ multiplex PCR; TCRdb holds only in-frame clones, not every one. The sample has some 130,000 clones, approximately 95% seen once. The sequencing used peripheral blood, collected 28 days after the second AZD1222 dose. This TCR derives from an adult who received the AZD1222 COVID-19 vaccine. J is TRBJ2-3 and V is TRBV2; the D gene could be TRBD1 or TRBD2 (6 bases each). The CDR3 reads CASSVTRGRYDTQYF. The CDR3 DNA is TGTGCCAGCAGCGTTACGAGGGGGAGGTATGATACGCAGTATTTT. The variable domain in full, with the rest retrieved from reference TRBV2 and TRBJ2-3, is EPEVTQTPSHQVTQMGQEVILRCVPISNHLYFYWYRQILGQKVEFLVSFYNNEISEKSEIFDDQFSVERPDGSNFTLKIRSTKLEDSAMYFCASSVTRGRYDTQYFGPGTRLTVL.